The clone carrying this TCR beta chain was counted only a few times. In the authors' methods: The assay estimated nucleated cells by amplifying reference gene primers. Sequencing used immunoSEQ multiplex PCR; TCRdb keeps in-frame clones, though not all of them. The DNA gave D and trimming, while V, J and clone size come from that table. The sample lists roughly 120,000 clones, approximately 80% occurring once. This sample stems from a study of blood T cell repertoires in COVID-19. Across the study: From the United States, Italy and Spain came samples of acute and convalescent COVID-19. T cells, B-cell-depleted T cells, or PBMCs supplied cDNA or gDNA.

The CDR3 consists of 13 residues. V gave up 1 base and J gave up 8 bases, with 9 bases separating them. Germline V gene sequence: CDR1 MNHNS, CDR2 SASEGT. The sequenced material came from peripheral blood. The chain has TRBV6-1 and TRBJ1-5; no clear D. The TCR originated in a human donor in a cohort sampled during active COVID-19. CDR3 sequence reads: CASSEVVAKPQHF. CDR3 in DNA: TGTGCCAGCAGTGAAGTCGTAGCAAAGCCCCAGCATTTT.